The 28 T cell receptor beta chains below come from one sample, sequenced in a study of blood T cell repertoires in COVID-19. Sequencing was performed with immunoSEQ multiplex PCR; in TCRdb, only in-frame clones are kept and a portion is missing. Among around 54,000 clones, more than 80% were seen once, and the ten largest hold about 2%. Sequences were obtained from peripheral blood. The receptors originated from a human donor in a cohort sampled during active COVID-19.

The chain combines TRBV30 with TRBJ2-1, with D unclear. This CDR3 region has 11 residues. Germline V gene sequence: CDR1 GTSNPN, CDR2 SVGIG (reference sequence). Trimming took 3 bases from V and 3 from J, leaving 3 bases between them. CDR3 nucleotide sequence: TGTGCCTGGAGCCACTACAATGAGCAGTTCTTC. Translating gives CAWSHYNEQFF.

The V call is TRBV7-2, the J call TRBJ2-3; D might be TRBD2 (6 bases). The germline CDR1 and CDR2 sequences are SGHTA and FQGNSA. Trimming removed 3 bases from V and 3 bases from J, with 10 bases in between. The CDR3 loop spans 14 amino acids. In DNA form, the CDR3 reads TGTGCCAGCAGCTTGGATAGCGGAACAGATACGCAGTATTTT. Amino acid sequence: CASSLDSGTDTQYF.

The rearrangement links TRBV10-3 to TRBJ1-4; 8 nucleotides align to TRBD1. V shed 7 bases, J shed 4 bases, and the junction held 5 bases outside the gene matches. Germline assignment: CDR1 ENHRY and CDR2 SYGVKD. This CDR3 contains 14 residues. CDR3 sequence (DNA): TGTGCCATCAAAGGACAGGGAGATAATGAAAAACTGTTTTTT. This encodes CAIKGQGDNEKLFF.

The V gene is TRBV30, the J gene TRBJ2-1; 11 bases match TRBD2. The CDR3 is 15 residues long. V trimming: 3 bases; J trimming: 4 bases; junction bases outside the gene matches: 5. CDR1 and CDR2 from the germline V gene are GTSNPN and SVGIG (reference sequence). Here the CDR3 DNA reads TGTGCCTGGAGCCCTTGGACTAGCGGGTACAATGAGCAGTTCTTC. Residues: CAWSPWTSGYNEQFF.

The chain uses TRBV24-1 and TRBJ2-3; TRBD1 matches at 7 bases. This CDR3 region has 15 residues. V gave up 4 bases and J gave up 1 base; unmatched junction bases: 4. Germline assignment: CDR1 KGHDR and CDR2 SFDVKD. The CDR3 region is CATSDTGTGTDTQYF. The CDR3 nucleotides read TGTGCCACCAGTGACACTGGGACAGGCACAGATACGCAGTATTTT.

The rearrangement links TRBV4-3 to TRBJ1-6; D might be TRBD1 (6 bases). V shed 1 base and J shed 2 bases, with 12 bases lying between them. CDR1 and CDR2 (germline): LGHNA, YSLEER. The CDR3 runs to 17 residues. The DNA of the CDR3 is TGCGCCAGCAGCCAAGGGGACACTTACACCTATAATTCACCCCTCCACTTT. Its translation is CASSQGDTYTYNSPLHF.

The V call is TRBV16, the J call TRBJ2-1, with no clear D. Germline assignment: CDR1 KGHSY and CDR2 FQNENV. Trimming removed 4 bases at V and 7 bases at J, with 5 bases between. CDR3 length: 11 amino acids. The CDR3 spells CASSPGNEQFF. In DNA form, the CDR3 reads TGTGCCAGCAGCCCGGGTAATGAGCAGTTCTTC.

The chain is built from TRBV18 and TRBJ2-5, with D possibly being TRBD2 (5 bases). The length of the CDR3 is 15 residues. V was trimmed by 0 bases and J by 5 bases, leaving 13 bases between them. Per the germline V gene, CDR1 is KGHSH and CDR2 is LQKENI. The DNA for the CDR3 is TGTGCCAGCTCACCACCCTCCCGGGGAAGGGAGACCCAGTACTTC. As protein: CASSPPSRGRETQYF.

CDR3 in DNA: TGTGCCAGCAGCGCGACAGGGAACTATAATTCACCCCTCCACTTT. It translates to CASSATGNYNSPLHF. The J gene is TRBJ1-6, the V gene TRBV9, with 7 positions matching TRBD1. Losses at the gene ends were 3 bases for V and 3 bases for J; bases not matched to a gene: 3. CDR3 length: 15 amino acids. Germline-derived CDR1 and CDR2 are SGDLS and YYNGEE.

J is TRBJ1-5 and V is TRBV4-3; D is perhaps TRBD1 (6 bases). In germline, CDR1 is LGHNA, CDR2 YSLEER. The CDR3 contains 16 residues. The V and J ends lost 0 bases and 7 bases respectively, with 16 bases between them. The CDR3 sequence: CASSQDFQGFTQPQHF. The CDR3 region has the DNA TGCGCCAGCAGCCAAGATTTCCAGGGGTTTACACAGCCCCAGCATTTT.

Judged by abundance, this clone is medium-sized. This chain connects TRBV6-5 to TRBJ2-3, with D perhaps matching TRBD2 (6 bases). The V gene lost 8 bases and the J gene lost 0 bases, with 12 bases spanning the gap. There are 14 residues in the CDR3. Looked up from germline, CDR1 is MNHEY and CDR2 is SVGAGI. The CDR3 region is CASSWRGSTDTQYF. CDR3 sequence (DNA): TGTGCCAGCTCGTGGCGGGGAAGCACAGATACGCAGTATTTT.

The CDR3 bases are TGTGCCAGTACCAGGGGAGACTTCCTTCAGCCCCAGCATTTT. Translating gives CASTRGDFLQPQHF. The rearrangement links TRBV19 to TRBJ1-5, with D possibly matching TRBD1 (6 bases). V gave up 7 bases and J gave up 6 bases, with 16 bases separating them. Germline V gene sequence: CDR1 LNHDA, CDR2 SQIVND (reference sequence). CDR3 size: 14 residues.

The count of this clone is one. J is TRBJ1-1 and V is TRBV10-3; 7 bases fit TRBD1. This CDR3 is built from 19 residues. Losses at the gene ends were 0 bases for V and 1 base for J; bases not matched to a gene: 14. Germline V gene lookup returns CDR1 ENHRY and CDR2 SYGVKD. The CDR3 protein is CAISESWGQIKFGNTEAFF. The CDR3 DNA sequence: TGTGCCATCAGTGAGTCATGGGGACAGATCAAGTTTGGGAACACTGAAGCTTTCTTT.

The chain has TRBV7-2 and TRBJ1-2, with TRBD1 matching 9 bases. CDR3 length equals 14 residues. The germline V gene encodes CDR1 SGHTA and CDR2 FQGNSA. The V and J ends lost 3 bases and 4 bases, in that order; junction bases with no gene match: 3. The CDR3 region has the DNA TGTGCCAGCAGCTTGGACAGGGGTGGCTATGGCTACACCTTC. This gives the protein CASSLDRGGYGYTF.

The gene calls are TRBV11-3 and TRBJ2-1, with TRBD2 as a possible D gene (6 bases). CDR1 is SGHNT, CDR2 YENEEA, per germline. V lost 1 base and J lost 8, with 15 bases in between. This CDR3 has 15 amino acids. The CDR3 is CASSLGRGEVDEQFF. CDR3 coding DNA: TGTGCCAGCAGCTTAGGGCGCGGGGAGGTTGATGAGCAGTTCTTC. Looking up the rest from reference TRBV11-3 and TRBJ2-1 gives the full variable domain: EAGVVQSPRYKIIEKKQPVAFWCNPISGHNTLYWYLQNLGQGPELLIRYENEEAVDDSQLPKDRFSAERLKGVDSTLKIQPAELGDSAVYLCASSLGRGEVDEQFFGPGTRLTVL.

The chain combines TRBV24-1 with TRBJ2-2; TRBD1 matches 9 bases. In germline, CDR1 is KGHDR, CDR2 SFDVKD. The CDR3 spans 17 residues. V trimming: 5 bases; J trimming: 5 bases; junction bases outside the gene matches: 11. This chain's CDR3 is CATSGSTGGAWTGELFF. CDR3 coding DNA: TGTGCCACCAGTGGTTCCACAGGGGGCGCTTGGACCGGGGAGCTGTTTTTT.

This clone has just a few counts. The rearrangement joins TRBV21-1 to TRBJ2-3; the D call of TRBD2 is as the table states it, not checked on the DNA. TRBV21-1 is designated a pseudogene. This CDR3 spans 16 amino acids. CDR3 residues: CASSKDSRWFTDTQYF. The CDR3 nucleotides read TGTGCCAGCAGCAAAGACTCTAGGTGGTTCACAGATACGCAGTATTTT.

This rearrangement joins TRBV7-8 to TRBJ1-1, with 10 bases fitting TRBD1. J lost 0 bases, V lost 1 base, and 2 bases had no gene match. CDR1 SGHVS and CDR2 FQNEAQ come from the germline V gene. The CDR3 contains 16 residues. CDR3 loop: CASSLGQGAVNTEAFF. The CDR3 DNA sequence: TGTGCCAGCAGCTTAGGACAGGGGGCTGTGAACACTGAAGCTTTCTTT.

Remarks on this clone: The same CDR3 also results from other DNA sequences found in this sample. V gene TRBV2 combines with J gene TRBJ2-5, with TRBD1 identical over 7 bases. The CDR3 loop spans 14 amino acids. Germline V gene lookup returns CDR1 SNHLY and CDR2 FYNNEI. After removal of 1 base from V and 5 bases from J, the junction contained 4 bases not matched to a gene. Here the CDR3 reads CASSEDRGRETQYF. As DNA, the CDR3 is TGTGCCAGCAGTGAAGACAGGGGCAGGGAGACCCAGTACTTC.

The chain links TRBV29-1 to TRBJ1-2; the D gene is possibly TRBD1 (6 bases). V dropped 4 bases and J dropped 5 bases, with 11 bases sitting between them. The CDR3 runs to 12 residues. The germline gives CDR1 SQVTM, CDR2 ANQGSEA. The CDR3 reads CSVVDRIYGYTF. CDR3 in DNA: TGCAGCGTTGTTGACAGGATTTATGGCTACACCTTC.

V is TRBV11-3 and J is TRBJ2-3; no reliable D call. Trimming took off 1 base at V and 4 bases at J, with 6 bases between the two ends. The germline gives CDR1 SGHNT, CDR2 YENEEA. This CDR3 comprises 13 residues. DNA of the CDR3: TGTGCCAGCAGCTTAGTGGGCTCAGATACGCAGTATTTT. It yields the protein CASSLVGSDTQYF.

V is TRBV28 and J is TRBJ2-3, with 7 bases lining up with TRBD1. This CDR3 spans 12 amino acids. The trim removed 6 bases at V and 6 bases at J, leaving 3 bases unmatched. The germline CDR1 and CDR2 sequences are MDHEN and SYDVKM. The CDR3 sequence: CASRQTGDTQYF. The CDR3 DNA sequence: TGTGCCAGCAGACAGACAGGGGATACGCAGTATTTT.

The rearrangement links TRBV15 to TRBJ2-7; TRBD1 matches at 8 bases. Trimming took 8 bases from V and 0 from J; bases not matched to a gene: 6. This CDR3 is 14 amino acids long. Looked up from germline, CDR1 is LNHNV and CDR2 is YYDKDF (reference sequence). The DNA for the CDR3 is TGTGCCACCGAAGACAGGGGTTCCTCCTACGAGCAGTACTTC. It yields the protein CATEDRGSSYEQYF.

The V gene is TRBV4-2, the J gene TRBJ2-3; a weak D match, TRBD1 (6 bases). Per the germline V gene, CDR1 is LGHNA and CDR2 is YNFKEQ. The V end lost 5 bases, the J end lost 3 bases, and 18 bases lay between the germline ends. This CDR3 contains 16 residues. The CDR3 DNA follows: TGTGCCAGCAGCGTCGGAGTGGGGGCCGGTACAGATACGCAGTATTTT. The encoded protein is CASSVGVGAGTDTQYF.

The rearrangement joins TRBV5-4 to TRBJ2-7; 12 bases are a match to TRBD2. V dropped 4 bases and J dropped 3; count of bases not matched to a gene: 5. This CDR3 spans 15 amino acids. Germline CDR1 is SGHNT and CDR2 is YYREEE (reference sequence). Here the CDR3 reads CASSIRTSGNYEQYF. For the CDR3, the DNA is TGTGCCAGCAGCATTCGGACTAGCGGGAACTACGAGCAGTACTTC.

The V call is TRBV21-1, the J call TRBJ1-4. TRBV21-1 is a known pseudogene. The CDR3 sequence is 19 residues long. The CDR3 sequence is CASSKRRATVTVPHEKLFF. The CDR3 bases are TGTGCCAGCAGCAAAAGGAGAGCCACGGTAACGGTTCCGCATGAAAAACTGTTTTTT.

This clone was detected once. The V gene is TRBV7-9, the J gene TRBJ2-2, with D uncertain. V dropped 3 bases and J dropped 7 bases, with 12 bases sitting between them. CDR1 is SEHNR and CDR2 is FQNEAQ in the germline V gene (reference sequence). CDR3 length: 14 amino acids. The CDR3 nucleotides read TGTGCCAGCAGCTTTATCCGTTCGGGCGGGGAGCTGTTTTTT. Protein: CASSFIRSGGELFF.

V is TRBV11-2 and J is TRBJ2-1; no reliable D call. The CDR3 covers 15 residues. Germline V gene data show CDR1 as SGHAT and CDR2 as FQNNGV. The germline V and J ends were trimmed by 1 base and 8 bases, with 15 bases remaining between them. This chain's CDR3 is CASSLGRSENDEQFF. The CDR3 nucleotides are TGTGCCAGCAGCTTAGGGCGGTCTGAGAATGATGAGCAGTTCTTC.